The source of this T cell receptor (beta chain) is a study of T cell repertoires in cytomegalovirus infection. Study in general: Well-studied HLA-B-restricted CMV epitopes were used in the study alongside recently identified HLA-C-restricted ones. Overall study findings and caveats: Dominating the ex vivo response were TCR beta clonotypes that were CMV-specific and HLA-C-restricted.

TCRdb analysed the reads with MiXCR anew, one entry per CDR3 protein. The data hold about 900,000 distinct CDR3 sequences, with approximately 31% observed a single time. With 6 bases clipped from V and 5 bases from J, the junction kept 30 bases outside the gene matches. CDR1 and CDR2 from the germline V gene are SNHLY and FYNNEI. The CDR3 spans 22 residues. Note on this clonotype: Its antigen is still unknown.

The sample here was cultured CD8+ T cells from PBMCs, taken from culture after CMV antigen stimulation. This clonotype was obtained from a human donor in good health (CMV status not recorded). Some clones in this sample may be carry-over from other donors' samples. This chain uses TRBV2 with TRBJ1-2; 10 bases match TRBD1. Here the CDR3 reads CASRGITGTGENDEGFRYGYTF. CDR3 DNA sequence: TGTGCCAGCAGGGGAATTACCGGGACAGGGGAAAATGACGAGGGATTTCGTTATGGCTACACCTTC.